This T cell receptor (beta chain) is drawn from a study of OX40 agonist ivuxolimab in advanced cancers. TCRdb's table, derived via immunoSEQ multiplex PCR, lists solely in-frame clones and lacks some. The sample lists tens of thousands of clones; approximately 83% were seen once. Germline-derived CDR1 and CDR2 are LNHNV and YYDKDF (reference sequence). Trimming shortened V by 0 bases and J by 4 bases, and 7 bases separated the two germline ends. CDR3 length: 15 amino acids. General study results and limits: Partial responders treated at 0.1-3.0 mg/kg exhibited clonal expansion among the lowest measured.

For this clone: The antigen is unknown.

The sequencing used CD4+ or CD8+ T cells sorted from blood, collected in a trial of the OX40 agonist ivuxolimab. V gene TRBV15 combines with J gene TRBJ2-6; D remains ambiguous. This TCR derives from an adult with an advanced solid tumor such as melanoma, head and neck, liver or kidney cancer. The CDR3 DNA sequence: TGTGCCACCAGCAGAGATCCATCCGGGGCCAACGTCCTGACTTTC. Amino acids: CATSRDPSGANVLTF.